Below are 14 T cell receptor beta chains sequenced from a single sample in a study of monozygotic twins with inflammatory bowel disease. TCRdb reprocessed the 5' RACE reads, keeping one entry per CDR3 protein, no DNA. The sample shows 420,000 or so distinct CDR3 sequences, and 2% to 2.5% sits with its ten largest clones. Sequencing input: blood. The receptors here all came from a human donor with ulcerative colitis or Crohn's disease, or a healthy co-twin of an affected twin (not recorded which).

The rearrangement joins TRBV5-1 to TRBJ2-2; TCRdb gives TRBD1 as the D gene, but with no DNA this cannot be confirmed. The germline gives CDR1 SGHRS, CDR2 YFSETQ. The CDR3 spans 14 residues. This chain's CDR3 is CASSPGHNTGELFF.

This CDR3 reads CSRKQGSTEAFF. This chain links TRBV20-1 with TRBJ1-1; TCRdb designates TRBD1, a call that cannot be tested without DNA. Germline V CDR1 and CDR2: DFQATT, SNEGSKA (reference sequence). The CDR3 totals 12 residues.

This chain links TRBV7-2 with TRBJ2-5. The germline V gene has CDR1 SGHTA and CDR2 FQGNSA. This CDR3 spans 13 amino acids. CDR3 residues: CASSLGLGVTQYF.

V is TRBV5-1 and J is TRBJ2-1; TCRdb outputs TRBD1, but without DNA this stays unchecked. This CDR3 region has 15 residues. The germline CDR1 and CDR2 sequences are SGHRS and YFSETQ. The CDR3 is CASSLRDPAMHEQFF.

The CDR3: CASSLAYREANEKLFF. V and J are TRBV12-3 or TRBV12-4 and TRBJ1-4; the TCRdb call, TRBD1, lacks DNA for checking. The CDR3 contains 16 residues.

The genes are TRBV12-3 or TRBV12-4 and TRBJ1-2. This CDR3 contains 15 residues. The CDR3 loop reads CASSPRTAIGYGYTF.

J is TRBJ2-2 and V is TRBV29-1. This CDR3 contains 12 residues. The germline CDR1 and CDR2 sequences are SQVTM and ANQGSEA. CDR3 sequence: CSVTEYTGELFF.

The J gene is TRBJ2-5, the V gene TRBV15; TCRdb outputs TRBD2, but without DNA this stays unchecked. The CDR3 is made up of 17 amino acids. CDR1 and CDR2 (germline): LNHNV, YYDKDF (reference sequence). This CDR3 is CATSRDLVAGGQETQYF.

This rearrangement joins TRBV4-2 to TRBJ2-5; the TRBD2 assignment by TCRdb is unverifiable without DNA. The CDR3 length is 19 residues. Germline CDR1 reads LGHNA; CDR2 reads YNFKEQ. CDR3 residues: CASSQFTLPFRLGQETQYF.

This chain links TRBV20-1 with TRBJ1-5; TCRdb outputs TRBD1, but without DNA this stays unchecked. The length of the CDR3 is 13 residues. CDR1 is DFQATT, CDR2 SNEGSKA, per germline (reference sequence). The CDR3 sequence is CSARGDSNQPQHF.

CDR3: CSVGGGGPSDEQYF. This chain links TRBV29-1 with TRBJ2-7; TCRdb picks TRBD2, but there is no DNA to check that call. CDR1 and CDR2 from the germline V gene are SQVTM and ANQGSEA. The CDR3 is 14 amino acids.

The rearrangement joins TRBV20-1 to TRBJ1-2; with no DNA, the TCRdb D assignment of TRBD1 cannot be verified. Per the germline V gene, CDR1 is DFQATT and CDR2 is SNEGSKA (reference sequence). This CDR3 spans 14 amino acids. This CDR3 reads CSATPGTGGYGYTF.

This chain links TRBV7-9 with TRBJ1-3; lacking DNA, the TRBD1 call made by TCRdb goes unchecked. The CDR3 is 15 amino acids. The germline CDR1 and CDR2 sequences are SEHNR and FQNEAQ (reference sequence). This CDR3 is CASSSTGATGNTIYF.

The rearrangement uses TRBV28 and TRBJ2-7; lacking DNA, the TRBD2 call made by TCRdb goes unchecked. Germline CDR1 MDHEN, CDR2 SYDVKM. The CDR3 totals 14 residues. CDR3 protein: CASSLMPALYEQYF. The variable domain in full, with the rest retrieved from reference TRBV28 and TRBJ2-7, is DVKVTQSSRYLVKRTGEKVFLECVQDMDHENMFWYRQDPGLGLRLIYFSYDVKMKEKGDIPEGYSVSREKKERFSLILESASTNQTSMYLCASSLMPALYEQYFGPGTRLTVT.